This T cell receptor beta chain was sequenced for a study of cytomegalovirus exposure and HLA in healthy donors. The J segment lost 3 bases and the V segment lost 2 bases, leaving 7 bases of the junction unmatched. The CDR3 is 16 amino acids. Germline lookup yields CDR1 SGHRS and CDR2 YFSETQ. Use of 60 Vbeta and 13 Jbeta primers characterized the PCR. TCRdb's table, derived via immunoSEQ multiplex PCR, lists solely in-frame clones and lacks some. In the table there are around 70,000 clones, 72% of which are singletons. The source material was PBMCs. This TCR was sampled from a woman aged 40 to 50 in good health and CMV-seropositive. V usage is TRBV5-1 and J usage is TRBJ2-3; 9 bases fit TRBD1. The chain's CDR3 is CASSFNPGQGTDTQYF. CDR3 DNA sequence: TGCGCCAGCAGCTTTAACCCGGGACAGGGAACAGATACGCAGTATTTT.